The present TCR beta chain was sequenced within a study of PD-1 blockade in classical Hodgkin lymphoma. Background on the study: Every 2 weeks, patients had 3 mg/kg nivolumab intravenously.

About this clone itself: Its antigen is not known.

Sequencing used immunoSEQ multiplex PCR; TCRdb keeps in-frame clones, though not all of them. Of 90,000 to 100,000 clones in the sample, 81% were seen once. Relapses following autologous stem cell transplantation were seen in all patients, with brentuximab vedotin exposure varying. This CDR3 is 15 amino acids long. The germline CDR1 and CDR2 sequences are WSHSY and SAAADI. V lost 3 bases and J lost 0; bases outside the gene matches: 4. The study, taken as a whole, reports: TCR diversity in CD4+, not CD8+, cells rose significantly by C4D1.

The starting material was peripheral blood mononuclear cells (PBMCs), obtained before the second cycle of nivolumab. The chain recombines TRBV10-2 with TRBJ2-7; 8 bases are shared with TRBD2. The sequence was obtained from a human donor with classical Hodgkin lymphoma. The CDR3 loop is CASSDPGGVSYEQYF. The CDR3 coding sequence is TGCGCCAGCAGTGACCCGGGAGGGGTCTCCTACGAGCAGTACTTC.